The sequence of this TCR beta chain was determined in a study of vaccination and CD4 T cells after COVID-19. Documented time point: late sampling 161 to 241 days after vaccination in three convalescent patients. Treatment here: roughly 10-day PBMC culture with coronavirus spike peptide pools or control peptides (ViraFEST assay). This CDR3 spans 15 amino acids. With 1 base clipped from V and 10 bases from J, the junction kept 7 bases outside the gene matches. Germline-derived CDR1 and CDR2 are SGHTA and FQGNSA. As regards this clonotype: Its antigen remains unidentified.

An Oncomine TCR Beta short-read assay was used to sequence the DNA from cultured CD4+ T cells. TCRdb redid the calling of the PCR reads with MiXCR, one entry per CDR3 protein. The sample shows 15,000 to 20,000 distinct CDR3 sequences, roughly 49% of them seen only once. The receptor comes from a human donor who had recovered from COVID-19. The chain joins TRBV7-2 to TRBJ1-4; 9 bases fit TRBD1. Sequencing was performed on CD4+ T cells from blood, cultured in vitro, taken about 7 months after SARS-CoV-2 vaccination. The CDR3 DNA reads as TGTGCCAGCAGCTTAGGCGGGACAGGGTCTGGAAAACTGTTTTTT. Protein sequence: CASSLGGTGSGKLFF.